This T cell receptor (beta chain) was profiled in a study of CXCR3-negative and CXCR3-positive naive CD8 T cells. Study conclusions and caveats: TRB CDR3s of CXCR3-positive naive cells were more hydrophobic than those of CXCR3-negative naive cells. Naive subsets had comparable surface CD5, so TRB CDR3 properties gauged TCR strength. The study found comparably high diversity in both naive subsets and much lower diversity in memory CD8+ cells.

UMI-tagged TRB cDNA libraries were built via 5' RACE. TCRdb re-called the 5' RACE reads, yielding one record per CDR3 amino acid sequence without DNA. Here the sample table reports approximately 90,000 distinct CDR3 sequences. Concerning this clonotype: The target antigen is unknown.

This CDR3 region has 16 residues. Germline CDR1 and CDR2: SGHAT and FQNNGV. The sorting of each CD8+ T cell subset was done in triplicate, at approximately 310,000 cells each. Cells that were CD45RO-CCR7+CD27+CD95- constituted naive CD8+ T cells. V is TRBV11-2 and J is TRBJ2-1; TCRdb names TRBD2, which stays unverified in the absence of DNA. The TCR was taken from a human donor in good health. Some clones in this sample may be carry-over from other donors' samples. Sequencing was performed on naive CXCR3+ CD8+ T cells from blood. Subset denoted: CD45RO-CCR7+CD27+CD95- naive CD8+ T cells expressing CXCR3 (TNR3+). CDR3 loop: CASSSHFLAGYNEQFF. Based on the CDR3 plus reference TRBV11-2 and TRBJ2-1, the full variable domain is EAGVAQSPRYKIIEKRQSVAFWCNPISGHATLYWYQQILGQGPKLLIQFQNNGVVDDSQLPKDRFSAERLKGVDSTLKIQPAKLEDSAVYLCASSSHFLAGYNEQFFGPGTRLTVL.